Below, 30 T cell receptor beta chains from the same sample are listed, as sequenced in a study of cytotoxic CD8 clonotypes in ibrutinib-treated CLL. Using immunoSEQ multiplex PCR, the repertoire was profiled, and TCRdb retains in-frame clones only, with some absent. Among approximately 25,000 clones, roughly 69% were seen once, and the ten largest hold roughly 51%. Here the sequenced sample was PBMCs, taken at disease progression, from a patient treated with ibrutinib. These TCRs come from a human donor with chronic lymphocytic leukemia.

In this sample, this clone turned up a few times. The rearrangement uses TRBV5-1 and TRBJ2-5; D remains unclear. The V end was cut by 0 bases, the J end by 1 base, with 7 bases between. This CDR3 is 14 amino acids long. Germline V lookup: CDR1 SGHRS, CDR2 YFSETQ. The chain's CDR3 is CASSLGLFQETQYF. DNA of the CDR3: TGCGCCAGCAGCTTGGGACTGTTCCAAGAGACCCAGTACTTC. The full variable domain, rest sourced from reference TRBV5-1 and TRBJ2-5, is KAGVTQTPRYLIKTRGQQVTLSCSPISGHRSVSWYQQTPGQGLQFLFEYFSETQRNKGNFPGRFSGRQFSNSRSEMNVSTLELGDSALYLCASSLGLFQETQYFGPGTRLLVL.

This clone occurred a few times. J is TRBJ1-5 and V is TRBV2, with TRBD1 identical over 7 bases. Per germline, CDR1 SNHLY and CDR2 FYNNEI. V lost 3 bases and J lost 1; bases outside the gene matches: 3. The CDR3 runs to 15 residues. The CDR3 is CASSEGQFSNQPQHF. Here the CDR3 DNA reads TGTGCCAGCAGTGAGGGACAGTTCAGCAATCAGCCCCAGCATTTT.

This rearrangement joins TRBV7-2 to TRBJ2-5; 8 bases are shared with TRBD1. Germline V gives CDR1 SGHTA, CDR2 FQGNSA. V lost 4 bases to trimming and J lost 3 bases; unmatched junction nucleotides: 4. This CDR3 is built from 14 residues. The CDR3 here is CASSSRTGKETQYF. The CDR3 nucleotides are TGTGCCAGCAGCTCCCGGACAGGGAAAGAGACCCAGTACTTC.

The J gene is TRBJ2-3, the V gene TRBV30; 11 bases agree with TRBD2. Trimming removed 1 base from V and 6 bases from J; junction bases left unmatched: 6. The germline V gene has CDR1 GTSNPN and CDR2 SVGIG (reference sequence). The CDR3 extends over 15 amino acids. For the CDR3, the DNA is TGTGCCTGGAGTGACCTAGCGGGGGGCCGGGATACGCAGTATTTT. This codes for CAWSDLAGGRDTQYF.

CDR3: CASSLGTSFGNEQFF. DNA for the CDR3: TGTGCCAGCAGCTTGGGGACTTCCTTTGGAAATGAGCAGTTCTTC. The rearrangement links TRBV5-6 to TRBJ2-1; the D gene is possibly TRBD2 (5 bases). With 0 bases removed from V and 7 bases from J, the gap between germline ends came to 14 bases. The germline V gene encodes CDR1 SGHDT and CDR2 YYEEEE. The CDR3 sequence is 15 residues long.

The chain links TRBV10-3 to TRBJ1-2; D perhaps matches TRBD1 (6 bases). With 0 bases removed from V and 3 bases from J, the gap between germline ends came to 17 bases. The CDR3 consists of 17 residues. The germline V gene has CDR1 ENHRY and CDR2 SYGVKD. In DNA form, the CDR3 reads TGTGCCATCAGTGAGTCGGTTCTGGGGGCTAGGGACTATGGCTACACCTTC. The encoded protein is CAISESVLGARDYGYTF.

The chain combines TRBV6-4 with TRBJ1-4; D is ambiguous. CDR1 and CDR2 from the germline V gene are MRHNA and SNTAGT. V was pared by 5 bases and J by 6 bases, with 10 bases between. The CDR3 spans 13 residues. The CDR3 protein is CASSRWRDEKLFF. The CDR3 nucleotides read TGTGCCAGCAGTAGGTGGCGGGATGAAAAACTGTTTTTT.

The rearrangement joins TRBV6-6 to TRBJ1-3; D remains ambiguous. Germline CDR1 reads MNHNY; CDR2 reads SVGAGI (reference sequence). Trimming cost V 7 bases and J 7 bases, with 11 bases left between them. The CDR3 is 12 residues long. The CDR3 region has the DNA TGTGCCAGCACCCTGCGACTCAACACCATATATTTT. Its protein product is CASTLRLNTIYF.

This chain uses TRBV7-6 with TRBJ2-5, with TRBD1 matching 7 bases. The CDR3 consists of 14 residues. CDR1 is SGHVS and CDR2 is FNYEAQ in the germline V gene. Trimming took 6 bases from V and 4 from J; bases not matched to a gene: 8. CDR3 sequence: CASSHLRGPETQYF. The CDR3 bases are TGTGCCAGCAGTCACCTGAGGGGGCCAGAGACCCAGTACTTC. The complete variable domain, with remaining parts taken from reference TRBV7-6 and TRBJ2-5, reads GAGVSQSPRYKVTKRGQDVALRCDPISGHVSLYWYRQALGQGPEFLTYFNYEAQQDKSGLPNDRFSAERPEGSISTLTIQRTEQRDSAMYRCASSHLRGPETQYFGPGTRLLVL.

This clone was detected a few times. The chain couples TRBV27 to TRBJ1-5, with D unresolved. Per the germline V gene, CDR1 is MNHEY and CDR2 is SMNVEV (reference sequence). V lost 7 bases to trimming and J lost 11 bases, with 9 bases between them. The CDR3 totals 10 residues. The CDR3 spells CASIVRAQHF. CDR3 in DNA: TGTGCCAGCATAGTAAGGGCCCAGCATTTT.

The gene calls are TRBV2 and TRBJ2-1; D not resolved. The CDR3 runs 13 residues. V was trimmed by 5 bases and J by 2 bases, leaving 7 bases between them. In germline, CDR1 is SNHLY, CDR2 FYNNEI. The CDR3 DNA sequence: TGTGCCAGCAGTAGCGCTACCTACAATGAGCAGTTCTTC. It encodes CASSSATYNEQFF.

The chain carries TRBV4-1 and TRBJ2-3, with D hard to call. The CDR3 length is 13 residues. Germline CDR1 reads MGHRA; CDR2 reads YSYEKL. The ends were cut back, 2 bases at V and 0 bases at J, with 3 bases in the middle. The CDR3, as DNA: TGCGCCAGCAGCCAACAGAGCACAGATACGCAGTATTTT. Its translation: CASSQQSTDTQYF.

This chain joins TRBV25-1 and TRBJ1-2; the D gene is possibly TRBD1 (6 bases). Germline values: CDR1 MGHDK, CDR2 SYGVNS. Trimming pared 1 base from V and 8 bases from J, leaving 17 bases between. CDR3 length: 15 amino acids. The CDR3 here is CASSESGIGGVGYTF. The CDR3 DNA is TGTGCCAGCAGTGAATCGGGTATAGGGGGGGTCGGCTACACCTTC.

This clone was counted a single time. The J gene is TRBJ2-2, the V gene TRBV7-9, with D tentatively TRBD1 (5 bases). V lost 0 bases to trimming and J lost 5 bases, with 7 bases between them. Germline V CDR1 and CDR2: SEHNR, FQNEAQ (reference sequence). The CDR3 runs 14 residues. The CDR3 protein is CASSLARGTGELFF. The CDR3 nucleotides read TGTGCCAGCAGCTTAGCAAGGGGTACCGGGGAGCTGTTTTTT.

This clone appeared a single time. The chain uses TRBV15 and TRBJ2-7; TRBD1 is a possible D gene (5 bases). CDR1 is LNHNV, CDR2 YYDKDF, per germline (reference sequence). The length of the CDR3 is 13 residues. Trimming shortened V by 8 bases and J by 2 bases, and 13 bases separated the two germline ends. The CDR3 loop is CATGSGQAYEQYF. The CDR3, as DNA: TGTGCCACCGGGTCCGGACAAGCCTACGAGCAGTACTTC.

This clone was observed a handful of times. The J gene is TRBJ2-2, the V gene TRBV7-8; D unclear. The CDR3 has 12 amino acids. The germline CDR1 and CDR2 sequences are SGHVS and FQNEAQ. V was cut by 11 bases and J by 1 base, with 8 bases left in between. CDR3 in DNA: TGTGCCGGAGACATGAACACCGGGGAGCTGTTTTTT. Protein: CAGDMNTGELFF. Based on the CDR3 plus reference TRBV7-8 and TRBJ2-2, the full variable domain is GAGVSQSPRYKVAKRGQDVALRCDPISGHVSLFWYQQALGQGPEFLTYFQNEAQLDKSGLPSDRFFAERPEGSVSTLKIQRTQQEDSAVYLCAGDMNTGELFFGEGSRLTVL.

This rearrangement joins TRBV19 to TRBJ1-2; TRBD1 matches 9 bases. V was pared by 3 bases and J by 0 bases, with 14 bases of the junction left unmatched. The germline gives CDR1 LNHDA, CDR2 SQIVND (reference sequence). This CDR3 contains 19 residues. The CDR3 sequence: CASSIPNRGRRTSNYGYTF. The CDR3 region has the DNA TGTGCCAGTAGTATTCCTAACAGGGGGCGCCGGACGTCTAACTATGGCTACACCTTC.

The table lists this clone with a count of one. The chain uses TRBV7-9 and TRBJ1-3, with 9 positions matching TRBD1. Trimming removed 5 bases from V and 0 bases from J; junction bases left unmatched: 8. In germline, CDR1 is SEHNR, CDR2 FQNEAQ (reference sequence). The CDR3 consists of 17 residues. The CDR3 coding sequence is TGTGCCAGCAGCCAGGGACAGGGAAGCGCCTCTGGAAACACCATATATTTT. Translated, it gives CASSQGQGSASGNTIYF.

The rearrangement joins TRBV5-4 to TRBJ1-2; TRBD1 matches at 9 bases. The germline CDR1 and CDR2 sequences are SGHNT and YYREEE (reference sequence). The length of the CDR3 is 12 residues. The trim removed 9 bases at V and 5 bases at J, leaving 5 bases unmatched. CDR3 DNA: TGTGCCACAACCGGGACAGGGTATGGCTACACCTTC. It yields the protein CATTGTGYGYTF. The full variable domain, with the rest looked up from reference TRBV5-4 and TRBJ1-2, is ETGVTQSPTHLIKTRGQQVTLRCSSQSGHNTVSWYQQALGQGPQFIFQYYREEENGRGNFPPRFSGLQFPNYSSELNVNALELDDSALYLCATTGTGYGYTFGSGTRLTVV.

The chain recombines TRBV5-1 with TRBJ2-7, with a possible D match to TRBD1 (6 bases). Germline V gene sequence: CDR1 SGHRS, CDR2 YFSETQ. This CDR3 contains 14 residues. Trimming shortened V by 7 bases and J by 3 bases, and 17 bases separated the two germline ends. CDR3 sequence (DNA): TGCGCCAGCCAGGTTTTACAGGGCGGCTACGAGCAGTACTTC. Translating it yields CASQVLQGGYEQYF.

This clone was counted between two and nine times. The chain combines TRBV18 with TRBJ1-4, with 7 bases lining up with TRBD1. Germline CDR1 KGHSH, CDR2 LQKENI. V was pared by 3 bases and J by 2 bases, with 3 bases of the junction left unmatched. The CDR3 spans 15 residues. CDR3 bases: TGTGCCAGCTCACCCCGACAGGGCACTAATGAAAAACTGTTTTTT. Protein sequence: CASSPRQGTNEKLFF.

The rearrangement joins TRBV5-1 to TRBJ1-2; TRBD1 matches at 9 bases. Germline-derived CDR1 and CDR2 are SGHRS and YFSETQ. The CDR3 has 14 residues. The trim removed 4 bases at V and 8 bases at J, leaving 9 bases unmatched. CDR3 in DNA: TGCGCCAGCAGCACCCAACAGGGGGCTGAGGGCTACACCTTC. It encodes CASSTQQGAEGYTF. Variable domain in full (rest from reference TRBV5-1 and TRBJ1-2): KAGVTQTPRYLIKTRGQQVTLSCSPISGHRSVSWYQQTPGQGLQFLFEYFSETQRNKGNFPGRFSGRQFSNSRSEMNVSTLELGDSALYLCASSTQQGAEGYTFGSGTRLTVV.

The V gene is TRBV2, the J gene TRBJ2-7, with D tentatively TRBD1 or TRBD2 (5 bases each). This CDR3 has 13 residues. Deletions cut 6 bases from V and 2 bases from J, with 11 bases between. The germline gives CDR1 SNHLY, CDR2 FYNNEI. Written as DNA, the CDR3 is TGTGCCAGCAGCACCGGGACGACCTACGAGCAGTACTTC. Encoded protein: CASSTGTTYEQYF.

V usage is TRBV29-1 and J usage is TRBJ1-2; D is possibly TRBD1 (6 bases). CDR3 length equals 12 residues. With 7 bases removed from V and 8 bases from J, the gap between germline ends came to 17 bases. Germline CDR1 is SQVTM and CDR2 is ANQGSEA. The CDR3 coding sequence is TGCAGCGCTCCCGGGACATCGGGGGGCTACACCTTC. Protein: CSAPGTSGGYTF.

This clone was seen only a few times. The rearrangement joins TRBV7-9 to TRBJ1-4, with D perhaps matching TRBD1 (5 bases). Trimming cost V 4 bases and J 5 bases, with 14 bases left between them. The CDR3 sequence is 15 residues long. The germline CDR1 and CDR2 sequences are SEHNR and FQNEAQ (reference sequence). The chain's CDR3 is CASSSWGLINEKLFF. In DNA, the CDR3 is TGTGCCAGCAGCTCCTGGGGACTCATCAATGAAAAACTGTTTTTT.

The CDR3 DNA is TGCGCCAGCAGCCAAGATCTGGGACAGGGTGCGATTCAGCCCCAGCATTTT. Protein product: CASSQDLGQGAIQPQHF. This rearrangement joins TRBV4-1 to TRBJ1-5; TRBD1 aligns across 9 bases. V was pared by 0 bases and J by 6 bases, with 9 bases of the junction left unmatched. The CDR3 contains 17 residues. Germline CDR1 and CDR2: MGHRA and YSYEKL.

The chain joins TRBV19 to TRBJ2-3; D is possibly TRBD1 or TRBD2 (6 bases each). CDR1 is LNHDA and CDR2 is SQIVND in the germline V gene (reference sequence). V lost 7 bases and J 8 bases, leaving 13 bases between the germline ends. This CDR3 spans 12 amino acids. The DNA for the CDR3 is TGTGCCAGTATGGAGGGGGGAGTTACGCAGTATTTT. As protein: CASMEGGVTQYF.

Turning to this clone: This CDR3 is also generated by other DNA sequences in the sample. The chain couples TRBV11-3 to TRBJ1-6; D is unresolved. Per germline, CDR1 SGHNT and CDR2 YENEEA. Deletions cut 1 base from V and 7 bases from J, with 5 bases between. The CDR3 contains 13 residues. The CDR3 sequence: CASSLGGNSPLHF. In DNA, the CDR3 is TGTGCCAGCAGCTTAGGCGGGAATTCACCCCTCCACTTT.

V and J are TRBV6-1 and TRBJ1-2, with D hard to call. The CDR3 runs to 12 residues. V lost 2 bases, J lost 6 bases, and 7 bases lay in between. CDR1 is MNHNS and CDR2 is SASEGT in the germline V gene. The CDR3 loop reads CASSERTDGYTF. CDR3 DNA: TGTGCCAGCAGTGAAAGGACGGATGGCTACACCTTC.

V is TRBV6-5 and J is TRBJ1-1, with D hard to call. Trimming took 2 bases from V and 2 from J, leaving 6 bases between them. This CDR3 region has 13 residues. CDR1 is MNHEY, CDR2 SVGAGI, per germline. The CDR3 DNA reads as TGTGCCAGCAGTTACCCAGGCAACACTGAAGCTTTCTTT. Residues: CASSYPGNTEAFF.